Included here is one T cell receptor (beta chain) sequence, with context. Antigen unknown. Documented time point: blood 4 weeks post-SBRT, at nephrectomy. Stated treatment: 15 Gy SBRT to primary tumor, nephrectomy 4 weeks later. Blood was sampled at baseline, 2 weeks and 4 weeks after SBRT. Clear cell pathology was present in this patient's renal cell carcinoma. This specimen belongs to a study of radiation and T cells in renal cell carcinoma. Study-level findings and limits: In blood, top tumor clones expanded by 2 weeks, shrinking by 4.

The V gene's germline CDR1 is SGHRS and CDR2 YFSETQ. CDR3 length: 15 amino acids. With 4 bases removed from V and 3 bases from J, the gap between germline ends came to 17 bases. The table came from immunoSEQ multiplex PCR; TCRdb's copy has only in-frame clones and leaves some out. The top ten hold 15% to 20% of the sample, which has just under 150,000 clones, 65% to 90% seen once. The clonotype comes from a woman between 45 and 65 years old with renal cell carcinoma. J is TRBJ2-7 and V is TRBV5-1, with D tentatively TRBD2 (5 bases). The specimen was blood, collected from a patient whose treatment included radiotherapy and nephrectomy. The CDR3 DNA is TGCGCCAGCAGCAAGGAAGCAGCGGAGAGCTACGAGCAGTACTTC. Protein: CASSKEAAESYEQYF.